Below, 3 T cell receptor beta chains from the same sample are listed, as sequenced in a study of vaccination and CD4 T cells after COVID-19. Time point here: late sampling 161 to 241 days after vaccination in a few convalescent patients. The treatment: roughly 10-day PBMC culture with coronavirus spike peptide pools or control peptides (ViraFEST assay). Cultured CD4+ T cell DNA underwent sequencing with the Oncomine TCR Beta short-read assay. TCRdb re-derived calls from the PCR reads in MiXCR, one entry per CDR3 protein. Altogether 20,000 to 25,000 distinct CDR3 sequences are present, over 25% being singletons, with the ten largest covering 11%. The antigens for these receptors are not known. This specimen was CD4+ T cells from blood, cultured in vitro, taken about 7 months after SARS-CoV-2 vaccination. These receptors all stem from a human donor who had recovered from COVID-19.

This chain joins TRBV7-3 and TRBJ2-1, with 8 bases lining up with TRBD2. V gave up 4 bases and J gave up 6 bases; unmatched junction bases: 11. The CDR3 spans 16 residues. CDR1 and CDR2 from the germline V gene are SGHTA and FQGTGA. The CDR3: CASSSPGLAGANEQFF. CDR3 DNA sequence: TGTGCCAGCAGCTCCCCGGGGCTAGCGGGCGCCAATGAGCAGTTCTTC.

A word on this clonotype: Possible read error: a much larger clone is one base away. The J gene is TRBJ2-3, the V gene TRBV7-9; possible D gene TRBD1, 6 bases. Trimming took off 4 bases at V and 5 bases at J, with 13 bases between the two ends. CDR1 and CDR2 (germline): SEHNR, FQNEAQ (reference sequence). This CDR3 is built from 14 residues. The chain's CDR3 is CASSSGTSVDTQYF. The CDR3 region has the DNA TGTGCCAGCAGCTCCGGGACATCCGTAGATACGCAGTATTTT.

This chain links TRBV7-8 with TRBJ1-2, with D tentatively TRBD1 (5 bases). Germline lookup yields CDR1 SGHVS and CDR2 FQNEAQ. The V and J ends lost 2 bases and 12 bases respectively, with 25 bases between them. The CDR3 has 16 residues. The CDR3 nucleotides are TGTGCCAGCAGCTTAAGCCGGGTTAGGGGCGCGGAACCTGACACCTTC. Translated, it gives CASSLSRVRGAEPDTF.